The following is a T cell receptor beta chain sequence with its context. The antigen is undetermined. These data originate in a study of cytomegalovirus exposure and HLA in healthy donors. The PCR was carried out with 60 Vbeta primers and 13 Jbeta primers. Sequenced by immunoSEQ multiplex PCR; TCRdb stores in-frame clones only, minus some. The data contain 200,000 to 250,000 clones, almost 80% of them singletons. J lost 3 bases, V lost 5 bases, and 3 bases had no gene match. Germline values: CDR1 SGHAT, CDR2 FQNNGV. This CDR3 has 14 amino acids. Overall study findings and caveats: Later analysis demonstrated an association between a missense DCLRE1C variant and TCR beta V- and J-gene trimming.

The sequence was obtained from a male donor in good health and CMV-seronegative. The gene calls are TRBV11-2 and TRBJ2-7; 11 nucleotides agree with TRBD2. The sample consisted of PBMCs. The DNA of the CDR3 is TGTGCCAGCAGCGCTGGACTAGCGGGCTACGAGCAGTACTTC. Protein product: CASSAGLAGYEQYF.